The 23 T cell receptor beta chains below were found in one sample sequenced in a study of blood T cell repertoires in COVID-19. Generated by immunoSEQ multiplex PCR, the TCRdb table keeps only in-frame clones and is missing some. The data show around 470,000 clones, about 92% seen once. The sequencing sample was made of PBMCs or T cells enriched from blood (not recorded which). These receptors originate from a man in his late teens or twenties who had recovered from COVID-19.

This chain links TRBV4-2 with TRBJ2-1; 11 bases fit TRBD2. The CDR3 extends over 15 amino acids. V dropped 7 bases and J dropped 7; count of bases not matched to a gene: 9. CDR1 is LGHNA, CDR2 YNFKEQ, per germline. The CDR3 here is CASTLSGRAKNEQFF. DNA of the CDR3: TGTGCCAGCACCCTTAGCGGGAGGGCGAAAAATGAGCAGTTCTTC.

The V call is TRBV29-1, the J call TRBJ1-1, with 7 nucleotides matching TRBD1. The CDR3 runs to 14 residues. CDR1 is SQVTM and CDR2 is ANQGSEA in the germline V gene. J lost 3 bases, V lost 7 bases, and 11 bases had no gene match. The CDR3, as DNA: TGCAGCGGTAAACGGGGGACAGACTACACTGAAGCTTTCTTT. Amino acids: CSGKRGTDYTEAFF.

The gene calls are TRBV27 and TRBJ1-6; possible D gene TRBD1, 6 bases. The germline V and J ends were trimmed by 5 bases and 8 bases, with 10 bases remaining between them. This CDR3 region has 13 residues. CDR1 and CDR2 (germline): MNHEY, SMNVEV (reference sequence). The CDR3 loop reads CASSRRGDSPLHF. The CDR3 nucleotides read TGTGCCAGCAGTCGCAGGGGCGATTCACCCCTCCACTTT.

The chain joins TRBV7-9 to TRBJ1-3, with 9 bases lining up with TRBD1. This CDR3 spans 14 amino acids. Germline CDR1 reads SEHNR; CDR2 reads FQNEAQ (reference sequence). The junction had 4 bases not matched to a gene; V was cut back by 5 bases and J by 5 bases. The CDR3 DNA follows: TGTGCCAGCAGCGGTGGACAGGGGAGAAACACCATATATTTT. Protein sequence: CASSGGQGRNTIYF.

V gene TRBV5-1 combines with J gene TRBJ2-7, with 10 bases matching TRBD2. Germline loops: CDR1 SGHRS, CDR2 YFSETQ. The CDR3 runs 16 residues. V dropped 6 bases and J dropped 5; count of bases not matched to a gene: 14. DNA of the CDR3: TGCGCCAGCAACACTGTCCCTAGCGGGAGTGTGCACGAGCAGTACTTC. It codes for CASNTVPSGSVHEQYF. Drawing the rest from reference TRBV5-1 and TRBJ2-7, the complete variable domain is KAGVTQTPRYLIKTRGQQVTLSCSPISGHRSVSWYQQTPGQGLQFLFEYFSETQRNKGNFPGRFSGRQFSNSRSEMNVSTLELGDSALYLCASNTVPSGSVHEQYFGPGTRLTVT.

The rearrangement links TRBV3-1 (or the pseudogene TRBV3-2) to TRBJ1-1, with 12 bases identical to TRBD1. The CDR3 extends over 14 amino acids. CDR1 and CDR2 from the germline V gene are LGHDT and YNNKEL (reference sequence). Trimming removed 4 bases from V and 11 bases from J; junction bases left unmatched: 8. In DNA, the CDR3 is TGTGCCAGCAGCCGTCCAGGGACAGGGGGCTTTGCTTTCTTT. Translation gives CASSRPGTGGFAFF.

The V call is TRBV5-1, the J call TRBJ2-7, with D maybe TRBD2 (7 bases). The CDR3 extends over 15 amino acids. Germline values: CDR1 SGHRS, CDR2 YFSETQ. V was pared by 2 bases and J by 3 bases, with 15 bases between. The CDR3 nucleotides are TGCGCCAGCAGCTTAGGACTAGGGGGTAGCTACGAGCAGTACTTC. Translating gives CASSLGLGGSYEQYF. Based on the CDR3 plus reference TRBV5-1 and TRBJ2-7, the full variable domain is KAGVTQTPRYLIKTRGQQVTLSCSPISGHRSVSWYQQTPGQGLQFLFEYFSETQRNKGNFPGRFSGRQFSNSRSEMNVSTLELGDSALYLCASSLGLGGSYEQYFGPGTRLTVT.

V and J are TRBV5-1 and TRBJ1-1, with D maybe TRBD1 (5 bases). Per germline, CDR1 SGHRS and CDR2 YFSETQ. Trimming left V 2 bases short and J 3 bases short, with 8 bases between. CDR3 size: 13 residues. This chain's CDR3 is CASSFRVDTEAFF. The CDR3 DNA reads TGCGCCAGCAGCTTCAGGGTAGACACTGAAGCTTTCTTT.

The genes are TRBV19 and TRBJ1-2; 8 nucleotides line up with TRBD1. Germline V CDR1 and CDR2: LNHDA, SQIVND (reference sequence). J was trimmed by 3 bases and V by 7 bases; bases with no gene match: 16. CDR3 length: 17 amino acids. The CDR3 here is CASTPAGQGVGDYGYTF. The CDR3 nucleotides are TGTGCCAGTACTCCAGCCGGACAGGGCGTGGGGGACTATGGCTACACCTTC. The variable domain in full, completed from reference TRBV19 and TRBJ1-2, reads DGGITQSPKYLFRKEGQNVTLSCEQNLNHDAMYWYRQDPGQGLRLIYYSQIVNDFQKGDIAEGYSVSREKKESFPLTVTSAQKNPTAFYLCASTPAGQGVGDYGYTFGSGTRLTVV.

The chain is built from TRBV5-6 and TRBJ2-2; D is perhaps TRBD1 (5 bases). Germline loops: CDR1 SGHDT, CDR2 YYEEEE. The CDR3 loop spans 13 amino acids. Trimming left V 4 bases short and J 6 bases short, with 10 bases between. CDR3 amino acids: CASSGLGAGELFF. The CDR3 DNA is TGTGCCAGCAGCGGGCTAGGGGCCGGGGAGCTGTTTTTT.

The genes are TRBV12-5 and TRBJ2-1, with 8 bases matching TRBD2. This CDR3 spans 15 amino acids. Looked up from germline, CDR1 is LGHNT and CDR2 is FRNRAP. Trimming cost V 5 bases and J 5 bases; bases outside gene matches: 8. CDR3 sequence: CASGMAGGAHNEQFF. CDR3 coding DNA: TGTGCTAGTGGTATGGCGGGGGGCGCCCACAATGAGCAGTTCTTC.

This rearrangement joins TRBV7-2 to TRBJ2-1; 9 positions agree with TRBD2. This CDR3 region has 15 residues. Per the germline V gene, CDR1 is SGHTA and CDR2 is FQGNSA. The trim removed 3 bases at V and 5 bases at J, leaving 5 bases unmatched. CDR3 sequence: CASSFLGLANNEQFF. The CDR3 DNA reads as TGTGCCAGCAGCTTTCTAGGACTAGCGAACAATGAGCAGTTCTTC.

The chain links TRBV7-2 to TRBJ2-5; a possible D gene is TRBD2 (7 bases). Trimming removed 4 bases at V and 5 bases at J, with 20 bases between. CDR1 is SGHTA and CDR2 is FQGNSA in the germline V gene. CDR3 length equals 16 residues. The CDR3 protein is CASSSGDYQGLETQYF. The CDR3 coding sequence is TGTGCCAGCAGCTCTGGGGACTATCAGGGGCTGGAGACCCAGTACTTC.

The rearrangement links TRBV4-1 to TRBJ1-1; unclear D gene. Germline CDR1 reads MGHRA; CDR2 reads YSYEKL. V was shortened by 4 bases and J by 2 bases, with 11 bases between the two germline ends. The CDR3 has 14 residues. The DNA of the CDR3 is TGCGCCAGCAGCCCGAGGACGGGAAACACTGAAGCTTTCTTT. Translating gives CASSPRTGNTEAFF.

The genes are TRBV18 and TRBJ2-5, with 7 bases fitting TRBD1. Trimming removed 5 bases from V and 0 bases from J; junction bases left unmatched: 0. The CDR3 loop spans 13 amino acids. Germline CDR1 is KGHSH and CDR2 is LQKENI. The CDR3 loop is CASSTGDQETQYF. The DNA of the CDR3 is TGTGCCAGCTCAACAGGGGACCAAGAGACCCAGTACTTC.

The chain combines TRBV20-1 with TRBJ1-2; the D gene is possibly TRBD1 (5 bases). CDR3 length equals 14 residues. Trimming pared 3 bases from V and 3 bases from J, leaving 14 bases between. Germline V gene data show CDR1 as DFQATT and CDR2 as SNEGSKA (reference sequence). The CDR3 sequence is CSASPRADDYGYTF. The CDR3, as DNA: TGCAGTGCTAGTCCCAGGGCGGATGACTATGGCTACACCTTC.

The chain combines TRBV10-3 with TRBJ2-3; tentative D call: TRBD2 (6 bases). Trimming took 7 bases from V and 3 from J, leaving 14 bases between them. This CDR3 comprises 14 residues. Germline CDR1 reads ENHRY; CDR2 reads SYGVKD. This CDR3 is CAINGGTRTDTQYF. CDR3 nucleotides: TGTGCCATCAATGGCGGGACGAGAACAGATACGCAGTATTTT.

The CDR3 coding sequence is TGCGCCAGCAGCCCGGGACAGGGTGAGGCTGAAGCTTTCTTT. Translated, it gives CASSPGQGEAEAFF. The V call is TRBV5-1, the J call TRBJ1-1; 9 nucleotides align to TRBD1. Germline lookup yields CDR1 SGHRS and CDR2 YFSETQ. After removal of 4 bases from V and 6 bases from J, the junction contained 7 bases not matched to a gene. This CDR3 region has 14 residues.

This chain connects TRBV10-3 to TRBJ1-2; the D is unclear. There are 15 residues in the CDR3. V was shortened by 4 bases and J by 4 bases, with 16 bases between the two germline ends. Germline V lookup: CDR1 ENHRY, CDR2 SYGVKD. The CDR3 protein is CAISAGPKEAYGYTF. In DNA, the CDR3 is TGTGCCATCAGTGCGGGTCCAAAGGAGGCCTATGGCTACACCTTC.

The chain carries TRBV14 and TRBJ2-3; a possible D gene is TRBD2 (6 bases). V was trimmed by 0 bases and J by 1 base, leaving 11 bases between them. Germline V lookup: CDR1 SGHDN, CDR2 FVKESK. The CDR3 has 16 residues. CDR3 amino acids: CASSQDGGVRTDTQYF. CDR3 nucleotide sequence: TGTGCCAGCAGCCAAGATGGCGGGGTTCGCACAGATACGCAGTATTTT.

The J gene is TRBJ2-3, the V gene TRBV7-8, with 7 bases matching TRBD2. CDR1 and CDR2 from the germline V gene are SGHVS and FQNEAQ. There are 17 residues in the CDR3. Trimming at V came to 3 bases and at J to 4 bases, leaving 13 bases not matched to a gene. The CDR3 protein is CASSFLFAGEIADTQYF. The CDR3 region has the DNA TGTGCCAGCAGCTTCCTTTTCGCGGGGGAAATAGCAGATACGCAGTATTTT. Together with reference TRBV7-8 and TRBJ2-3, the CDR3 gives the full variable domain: GAGVSQSPRYKVAKRGQDVALRCDPISGHVSLFWYQQALGQGPEFLTYFQNEAQLDKSGLPSDRFFAERPEGSVSTLKIQRTQQEDSAVYLCASSFLFAGEIADTQYFGPGTRLTVL.

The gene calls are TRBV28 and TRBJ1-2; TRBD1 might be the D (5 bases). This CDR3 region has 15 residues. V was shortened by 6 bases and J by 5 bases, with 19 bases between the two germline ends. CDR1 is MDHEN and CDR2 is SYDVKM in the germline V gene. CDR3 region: CASRGDRGLLYGYTF. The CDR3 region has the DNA TGTGCCAGCAGGGGGGATAGGGGACTCCTTTATGGCTACACCTTC.

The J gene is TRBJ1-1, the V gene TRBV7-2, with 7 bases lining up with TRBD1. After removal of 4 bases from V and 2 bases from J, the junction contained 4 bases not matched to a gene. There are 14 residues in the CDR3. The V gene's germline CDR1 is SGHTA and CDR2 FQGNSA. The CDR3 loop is CASSSYRGNTEAFF. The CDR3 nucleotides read TGTGCCAGCAGCTCGTACAGGGGTAACACTGAAGCTTTCTTT.